This T cell receptor (beta chain) stems from a study of T cell responses to AZD1222 COVID-19 vaccine. As for the study in general: Researchers grouped second doses given at about 4 or about 12 weeks into one pool. Findings of the study overall: Spike was spanned by vaccine-associated CD4 TCRs, with dominance at 160-218 and 743-854.

Measured with immunoSEQ multiplex PCR; TCRdb has only the in-frame clones, and not every one. The sample lists fewer than 180,000 clones; 85% to 95% were seen once. Comments on this clone: Antigen: not known.

The sequencing here drew on peripheral blood, taken on day 0 of AZD1222 vaccination. This TCR was recovered from an adult in good health.

The CDR3 DNA sequence: TGTGCCAGCTCACCACCGAGGAGCACAGATACGCAGTATTTT. Translating gives CASSPPRSTDTQYF. The chain combines TRBV18 with TRBJ2-3, with no clear D. V was cut by 0 bases and J by 0 bases, with 4 bases left in between. The CDR3 contains 14 residues. Germline V gene data show CDR1 as KGHSH and CDR2 as LQKENI.